This is a list of T cell receptor beta chains from one sample in a study of cytomegalovirus exposure and HLA in healthy donors. Sequencing was performed with immunoSEQ multiplex PCR; in TCRdb, only in-frame clones are kept and a portion is missing. The sample gives 75,000 to 100,000 clones, around 64% of which show up once; around 3.5% is in the top ten. The sample was PBMCs. All receptors derive from a man aged 55 to 70 in good health and CMV-seronegative. The CDR3 runs from the conserved cysteine through the conserved F or W. A D gene is named only where the DNA matches it firmly. Rows give clone size only sometimes, using once, few, many, or a class for an expanded clone.

j_gene	d_gene	v_gene	abundance	CDR3aa	CDR3nt
TRBJ1-1	.	TRBV19	.	CASSIEGGTEAFF	TGTGCCAGTAGTATAGAGGGGGGGACTGAAGCTTTCTTT
TRBJ2-1	TRBD1	TRBV7-6	.	CASSYRGVNEQFF	TGTGCCAGCAGTTACAGGGGGGTCAATGAGCAGTTCTTC
TRBJ1-5	TRBD1	TRBV10-3	.	CAISGGQGYNQPQHF	TGTGCCATCAGTGGCGGACAGGGGTACAATCAGCCCCAGCATTTT
TRBJ2-7	.	TRBV6-1	.	CASSNRGHIYEQYF	TGTGCCAGCAGTAACCGCGGACACATCTACGAGCAGTACTTC
TRBJ2-2	.	TRBV19	.	CASSMRQSTGELFF	TGTGCCAGTAGTATGAGGCAGTCGACCGGGGAGCTGTTTTTT
TRBJ1-6	TRBD1	TRBV18	.	CASSPRDRVENSPLHF	TGTGCCAGCTCACCTCGGGACAGGGTTGAGAATTCACCCCTCCACTTT
TRBJ1-1	TRBD1	TRBV7-9	.	CASTIDRANTEAFF	TGTGCCAGCACCATCGACAGGGCGAACACTGAAGCTTTCTTT
TRBJ1-2	.	TRBV4-1	.	CASSHPTRKTGDGYTF	TGCGCCAGCAGCCACCCAACAAGGAAAACCGGGGATGGCTACACCTTC
TRBJ2-1	.	TRBV29-1	.	CSALGEGESSYNEQFF	TGCAGCGCCTTGGGGGAGGGGGAGAGCTCCTACAATGAGCAGTTCTTC
TRBJ2-6	.	TRBV19	once	CASSSEGPGANVLTF	TGTGCCAGTAGTAGTGAGGGCCCTGGGGCCAACGTCCTGACTTTC
TRBJ1-2	TRBD1	TRBV12-5	.	CASGLAQQGNYGYTF	TGTGCTAGTGGTTTGGCGCAACAGGGGAACTATGGCTACACCTTC
TRBJ1-5	.	TRBV7-2	.	CASSLDYSNQPQHF	TGTGCCAGCAGCTTGGACTATAGCAATCAGCCCCAGCATTTT
TRBJ2-5	TRBD1	TRBV5-1	.	CASSKQGAVDQETQYF	TGCGCCAGCAGCAAACAGGGGGCAGTAGACCAAGAGACCCAGTACTTC
TRBJ1-1	.	TRBV2	.	CASSEQQGITEAFF	TGTGCCAGCTCCGAGCAACAGGGAATCACTGAAGCTTTCTTT
TRBJ2-1	.	TRBV7-3	.	CASSPPGAIYNEQFF	TGTGCCAGCAGCCCCCCTGGAGCGATCTACAATGAGCAGTTCTTC
TRBJ2-5	TRBD1	TRBV9	once	CASSKTRDRVQETQYF	TGTGCCAGCAGCAAGACCCGGGACAGGGTTCAAGAGACCCAGTACTTC
TRBJ2-5	.	TRBV12-5	.	CASGLVLGAAQETQYF	TGTGCTAGTGGTTTGGTACTTGGAGCAGCACAAGAGACCCAGTACTTC
TRBJ2-7	.	TRBV7-2	.	CASSRSYEQYF	TGTGCCAGCAGCCGGAGCTACGAGCAGTACTTC
TRBJ1-1	TRBD1	TRBV5-5	.	CASSFGQHRGLVNTEAFF	TGTGCCAGCAGCTTCGGTCAACACAGGGGTTTGGTGAACACTGAAGCTTTCTTT
TRBJ2-5	TRBD2	TRBV7-3	.	CASSARAGGPETQYF	TGTGCCAGCAGCGCCAGAGCGGGGGGGCCAGAGACCCAGTACTTC
TRBJ2-1	TRBD1	TRBV11-2	.	CASSFARTGVGEQFF	TGTGCCAGCAGCTTCGCTAGGACAGGGGTAGGTGAGCAGTTCTTC